This entry lists 27 T cell receptor beta chains sequenced from one sample in a study of blood T cell repertoires in COVID-19. Method: immunoSEQ multiplex PCR; TCRdb's copy keeps in-frame clones and lacks some. The sample consists of fewer than 450,000 clones, 80% to 95% of them appearing once. The sequenced sample consisted of PBMCs or T cells enriched from blood (not recorded which). These receptors all come from a young man who had recovered from COVID-19.

CDR3 in amino acids: CSATVNYEQYF. CDR3 sequence (DNA): TGCAGTGCTACTGTTAACTACGAGCAGTACTTC. The rearrangement links TRBV20-1 to TRBJ2-7; the D is unclear. Germline-derived CDR1 and CDR2 are DFQATT and SNEGSKA (reference sequence). This CDR3 contains 11 residues. V gave up 4 bases and J gave up 3 bases, with 7 bases separating them.

This clone was picked up a small number of times. V gene TRBV27 combines with J gene TRBJ2-7, with D possibly being TRBD1 (6 bases). The CDR3 extends over 16 amino acids. Deletions cut 3 bases from V and 5 bases from J, with 20 bases between. CDR1 is MNHEY, CDR2 SMNVEV, per germline (reference sequence). Here the CDR3 reads CASSFSSWGREHEQYF. CDR3 in DNA: TGTGCCAGCAGTTTCTCCTCGTGGGGGCGAGAACACGAGCAGTACTTC.

The CDR3 DNA reads TGTGCCAGCAGCCCGGGACTAGCGGGGGACACCGGGGAGCTGTTTTTT. Translated, it gives CASSPGLAGDTGELFF. J is TRBJ2-2 and V is TRBV2; 14 bases line up with TRBD2. CDR1 SNHLY and CDR2 FYNNEI come from the germline V gene. This CDR3 region has 16 residues. V shed 6 bases, J shed 3 bases, and the junction held 3 bases outside the gene matches.

This chain connects TRBV6-5 to TRBJ1-5; tentatively, D is TRBD1 (6 bases). Germline V gene lookup returns CDR1 MNHEY and CDR2 SVGAGI. Trimming removed 5 bases at V and 7 bases at J, with 18 bases between. The CDR3 has 15 residues. The CDR3 coding sequence is TGTGCCAGCAGTCCAGAGGCGGGGGGCTGGCAGCCCCAGCATTTT. This codes for CASSPEAGGWQPQHF.

The chain carries TRBV11-2 and TRBJ2-7; 10 bases fit TRBD2. Germline V gene lookup returns CDR1 SGHAT and CDR2 FQNNGV. The CDR3 is 15 residues long. V lost 3 bases to trimming and J lost 4 bases; unmatched junction nucleotides: 6. In nucleotides, the CDR3 is TGTGCCAGCAGCTTGGGACTAGCGATAGGGTACGAGCAGTACTTC. It is translated as CASSLGLAIGYEQYF.

CDR3 in DNA: TGTGCCAGCAGCCAATCGGGACTAGCGAGCGAGCAGTACTTC. It is translated as CASSQSGLASEQYF. The chain couples TRBV3-1 (or the pseudogene TRBV3-2) to TRBJ2-7; 10 nucleotides align to TRBD2. The V and J ends lost 2 bases and 6 bases, in that order; junction bases with no gene match: 4. The CDR3 is 14 amino acids. Germline-derived CDR1 and CDR2 are LGHDT and YNNKEL (reference sequence).

The chain uses TRBV5-1 and TRBJ2-7, with D perhaps matching TRBD2 (6 bases). The germline V gene encodes CDR1 SGHRS and CDR2 YFSETQ. The length of the CDR3 is 15 residues. Trimming removed 6 bases at V and 2 bases at J, with 18 bases between. CDR3 loop: CASKEGTSTAYEQYF. The CDR3 region has the DNA TGCGCCAGCAAGGAGGGGACCTCCACAGCCTACGAGCAGTACTTC.

This clone has just a few counts. The chain joins TRBV6-5 to TRBJ1-5, with TRBD1 matching over 10 bases. The V and J ends lost 7 bases and 7 bases, in that order; junction bases with no gene match: 10. The CDR3 runs to 15 residues. CDR1 MNHEY and CDR2 SVGAGI come from the germline V gene. CDR3 region: CASMPGQGTSQPQHF. The DNA of the CDR3 is TGTGCCAGCATGCCGGGACAGGGGACCTCGCAGCCCCAGCATTTT.

This clone showed up just a few times. The chain uses TRBV4-1 and TRBJ2-7, with 11 bases matching TRBD2. CDR3 length equals 15 residues. Trimming removed 2 bases from V and 1 base from J; junction bases left unmatched: 1. Germline V gene data show CDR1 as MGHRA and CDR2 as YSYEKL. CDR3 sequence (DNA): TGCGCCAGCAGCCAACTAGCGGGGGGTTCCTACGAGCAGTACTTC. This translates into CASSQLAGGSYEQYF.

The chain uses TRBV19 and TRBJ2-7; D possibly corresponds to TRBD2 (6 bases). This CDR3 spans 15 amino acids. Trimming took 8 bases from V and 0 from J, leaving 17 bases between them. Germline CDR1 is LNHDA and CDR2 is SQIVND (reference sequence). Written as DNA, the CDR3 is TGTGCCAGTCGGTCGCGGGGCACTAGCTCCTACGAGCAGTACTTC. Translation gives CASRSRGTSSYEQYF.

The chain couples TRBV3-1 (or the pseudogene TRBV3-2) to TRBJ1-1, with 7 nucleotides matching TRBD1. The junction had 11 bases not matched to a gene; V was cut back by 3 bases and J by 4 bases. This CDR3 has 16 amino acids. Germline V gene sequence: CDR1 LGHDT, CDR2 YNNKEL (reference sequence). The CDR3 loop reads CASSHGLTGVGTEAFF. The CDR3 DNA follows: TGTGCCAGCAGCCATGGACTTACAGGGGTAGGCACTGAAGCTTTCTTT.

The chain employs TRBV6-5 and TRBJ1-3, with 7 positions matching TRBD1. The CDR3 has 14 amino acids. Germline V gene data show CDR1 as MNHEY and CDR2 as SVGAGI. Trimming cost V 5 bases and J 7 bases; bases outside gene matches: 8. CDR3 sequence (DNA): TGTGCCAGCAGTCGGGACAGATATTTGAACACCATATATTTT. Translation: CASSRDRYLNTIYF.

The chain couples TRBV10-2 to TRBJ1-5, with D hard to call. The V gene lost 3 bases and the J gene lost 7 bases, with 10 bases spanning the gap. The CDR3 has 13 amino acids. CDR1 is WSHSY, CDR2 SAAADI, per germline. Here the CDR3 DNA reads TGCGCCAGCAGTGATTCCCACTCACAGCCCCAGCATTTT. Its translation: CASSDSHSQPQHF.

This clone was observed once. The V gene is TRBV6-1, the J gene TRBJ1-1, with TRBD1 identical over 10 bases. The V gene end was trimmed by 2 bases and the J gene end by 4 bases; junction bases not matched to a gene: 10. Germline loops: CDR1 MNHNS, CDR2 SASEGT. This CDR3 spans 17 amino acids. The CDR3 loop reads CASSERGQGVTITEAFF. The CDR3 nucleotides are TGTGCCAGCAGTGAAAGAGGACAGGGGGTCACGATCACTGAAGCTTTCTTT.

This chain uses TRBV4-1 with TRBJ1-6; 8 bases are a match to TRBD1. This CDR3 has 14 amino acids. Per germline, CDR1 MGHRA and CDR2 YSYEKL. V trimming: 2 bases; J trimming: 14 bases; junction bases outside the gene matches: 8. CDR3 bases: TGCGCCAGCAGCCAAATCGGCAAGGGACAGGCCCTCCACTTT. It translates to CASSQIGKGQALHF.

This clone was picked up one time. The CDR3 reads CASIGLQGFNYGYTF. The CDR3 DNA reads TGTGCCAGCATTGGATTACAGGGATTTAACTATGGCTACACCTTC. The chain combines TRBV2 with TRBJ1-2; perhaps TRBD1 as D (6 bases). V lost 7 bases and J lost 1, with 16 bases in between. The V gene's germline CDR1 is SNHLY and CDR2 FYNNEI. The CDR3 has 15 amino acids.

This clone was counted a few times. The rearrangement links TRBV3-1 (or the pseudogene TRBV3-2) to TRBJ1-3, with D perhaps matching TRBD1 (6 bases). The CDR3 length is 17 residues. V lost 2 bases to trimming and J lost 3 bases, with 17 bases between them. CDR1 is LGHDT, CDR2 YNNKEL, per germline (reference sequence). The CDR3 is CASSQPLRGALGNTIYF. The CDR3 DNA reads TGTGCCAGCAGCCAACCACTTCGGGGGGCGCTTGGAAACACCATATATTTT.

The rearrangement uses TRBV7-9 and TRBJ1-4; D perhaps matches TRBD1 (6 bases). The CDR3 has 14 residues. The germline V and J ends were trimmed by 5 bases and 2 bases, with 9 bases remaining between them. Germline V gives CDR1 SEHNR, CDR2 FQNEAQ (reference sequence). The CDR3 DNA reads TGTGCCAGCAGCCCTGGACAGACTAATGAAAAACTGTTTTTT. Its translation: CASSPGQTNEKLFF.

This rearrangement joins TRBV28 to TRBJ1-5, with 8 bases lining up with TRBD1. Trimming removed 5 bases from V and 7 bases from J; junction bases left unmatched: 7. Germline values: CDR1 MDHEN, CDR2 SYDVKM. The CDR3 contains 14 residues. CDR3 protein: CASSRQGAWQPQHF. The CDR3 nucleotides are TGTGCCAGCAGTCGGCAGGGGGCATGGCAGCCCCAGCATTTT.

The V call is TRBV12-3 or TRBV12-4, the J call TRBJ2-2; weak D call: TRBD1 (5 bases). The CDR3 is 13 amino acids. V was cut by 6 bases and J by 4 bases, with 9 bases left in between. The CDR3 here is CASSGQGTGELFF. CDR3 nucleotides: TGTGCCAGCAGCGGGCAGGGCACCGGGGAGCTGTTTTTT.

V usage is TRBV7-6 and J usage is TRBJ2-5; the D is unclear. Trimming stripped 5 bases from V and 4 bases from J, with 8 bases between. There are 12 residues in the CDR3. In germline, CDR1 is SGHVS, CDR2 FNYEAQ. CDR3 sequence (DNA): TGTGCCAGCAGCCGCGTTGCAGAGACCCAGTACTTC. Protein product: CASSRVAETQYF.

The J gene is TRBJ1-1, the V gene TRBV19; 10 bases are a match to TRBD1. The CDR3 spans 15 residues. J lost 6 bases, V lost 10 bases, and 14 bases had no gene match. Germline CDR1 LNHDA, CDR2 SQIVND (reference sequence). The CDR3 reads CATRPGQGLIPEAFF. The CDR3 region has the DNA TGTGCCACAAGGCCGGGACAGGGGTTGATCCCTGAAGCTTTCTTT.

The chain employs TRBV3-1 (or the pseudogene TRBV3-2) and TRBJ1-1; D may be TRBD1 (5 bases). CDR3 length: 15 residues. Germline CDR1 and CDR2: LGHDT and YNNKEL (reference sequence). Trimming cost V 1 base and J 6 bases, with 15 bases left between them. CDR3 bases: TGTGCCAGCAGCCAAGTTAGAGGAGGGACCCCTGAAGCTTTCTTT. It specifies CASSQVRGGTPEAFF.

This clone was detected only once. The chain combines TRBV11-2 with TRBJ1-3; D gene uncertain. Trimming shortened V by 1 base and J by 0 bases, and 13 bases separated the two germline ends. CDR1 and CDR2 from the germline V gene are SGHAT and FQNNGV. The CDR3 consists of 17 residues. As DNA, the CDR3 is TGTGCCAGCAGCTTAGTCCCGGGTCCTGGCTCTGGAAACACCATATATTTT. Translation gives CASSLVPGPGSGNTIYF.

This rearrangement joins TRBV3-1 (or the pseudogene TRBV3-2) to TRBJ2-4; the match to TRBD1 covers 7 bases. V trimming: 2 bases; J trimming: 0 bases; junction bases outside the gene matches: 1. The germline CDR1 and CDR2 sequences are LGHDT and YNNKEL (reference sequence). This CDR3 has 15 amino acids. In DNA, the CDR3 is TGTGCCAGCAGCCAACACAGGGGAGCCAAAAACATTCAGTACTTC. This sequence encodes CASSQHRGAKNIQYF.

The chain links TRBV28 to TRBJ2-1; 8 bases match TRBD2. J lost 7 bases, V lost 3 bases, and 11 bases had no gene match. Germline CDR1 MDHEN, CDR2 SYDVKM. There are 16 residues in the CDR3. The CDR3 DNA reads as TGTGCCAGCAGTTTCAGGCCGGGAGGGCCTCAGAATGAGCAGTTCTTC. Its protein is CASSFRPGGPQNEQFF.

The count of this clone is one. The chain combines TRBV19 with TRBJ1-6; TRBD1 might be the D (5 bases). Trimming shortened V by 5 bases and J by 8 bases, and 16 bases separated the two germline ends. This CDR3 has 15 residues. Per germline, CDR1 LNHDA and CDR2 SQIVND (reference sequence). The CDR3: CASSFDLGQYSPLHF. In nucleotides, the CDR3 is TGTGCCAGTAGTTTTGACCTGGGGCAGTATTCACCCCTCCACTTT.